This entry concerns a single TCR beta chain. Its antigen is unidentified. This record belongs to a study of regulatory T cells in long-lasting Graves disease. Study-level findings and limits: The analysis examined peripheral blood only and excluded thyroid tissue.

Time point here: newly diagnosed GD, antithyroid drugs for less than 3 months. RNA extracted from PBMCs served as the sequencing template. The V gene's germline CDR1 is MGHDK and CDR2 SYGVNS. There are 18 residues in the CDR3. The V end was cut by 5 bases, the J end by 0 bases, with 20 bases between. Combining iRepertoire HTBI primers with Arm-PCR of CDR3 regions, the authors built TCR beta libraries. TCRdb reprocessed the multiplex PCR reads with MiXCR, giving one entry per CDR3 protein. The repertoire holds 500,000 or so distinct CDR3 sequences, around 13% seen once, with approximately 15% in the top ten. This sample was shared with a second study, whose subject was T cells in Graves' hyperthyroidism and ophthalmopathy. That study adds: Graves' hyperthyroidism without ophthalmopathy progression within 18 months was termed stable. For the diagnoses, clinical symptoms, serum thyroxine and TRAb, thyroid ultrasound and orbital computed tomography were used.

Source: peripheral blood mononuclear cells (PBMCs), taken at new diagnosis, from a patient treated with antithyroid drugs. This sequence was found in a woman between 45 and 60 years old with Graves disease. The chain joins TRBV25-1 to TRBJ1-3; D is uncertain. CDR3 protein: CASSYWREGHNSGNTIYF. CDR3 nucleotide sequence: TGTGCCAGCAGTTACTGGAGGGAAGGGCATAACTCTGGAAACACCATATATTTT.